This TCR beta chain was captured by sequencing in a study of cytomegalovirus exposure and HLA in healthy donors (dated 2017 in TCRdb). Turning to the overall study: In an earlier analysis of some 550 of the donors, about 260 Gb of sequence data and approximately 100 million unique TCR beta sequences from about 190 million T cells were reported. Using immunosequencing, the study profiled T cell repertoires from around 680 subjects and related those repertoires to cytomegalovirus serostatus. Approximately 300 gigabases of sequencing data and around 80 million unique TCR sequences made up an early release that covered 640 HLA-typed donors. Both class I and class II loci were covered by HLA typing, at four-digit resolution. In an earlier analysis of roughly 540 of the donors, high-throughput TCR beta sequencing was used to judge whether each TCR beta V gene segment behaved as functional or pseudogenic. Among the roughly 400 genotyped donors, around 81% belonged to the genetic ancestry cluster associated with self-reported Caucasian donors. Rather than drawing on any new phenotypic data, the later analysis identified candidate immune exposures from TCR beta sequences and the way those sequences occurred across donors. High-throughput TCR immunosequencing, statistical association of individual TCRs with disease status, and machine learning were combined to predict cytomegalovirus infection status. Four to six DR-DQ haplotypes were handled as single units for association and clustering, since linkage in the cohort was strong. All discovery cohort repertoires had been generated on a single sequencing platform. In a later genetic analysis, genome-wide SNP genotypes for about three fifths of the 666 donors were used, and that subset was treated as a discovery cohort. Donor age, sex, ethnicity and CMV serostatus were collected together with the repertoire data. The number of donors typed differed by locus, with roughly 620-640 for A, B, C, DRB1 and DQB1, around 500 for DQA1, some 570 for DPA1, and 472 for DPB1. The study was designed to test whether signatures of past pathogen exposure could be identified by cataloging public T cell receptors. In a later analysis, previously published TCR beta repertoires from 550 to 700 donors were re-analyzed and high-resolution HLA genotyping was added so that TCR occurrence patterns could be studied. Among roughly 370 genotyped donors of the cohort, an average of 235,054 unique TCR beta nucleotide sequences were sequenced per donor, approximately 20% of them non-productive. In addition to the first cohort of around 670 subjects, a separate validation cohort of approximately 120 different subjects was used. Points the paper makes about the study in general: The cohort was sequenced for TCR beta chains only, and without alpha or paired-chain data the features that could be detected were limited. Linkage disequilibrium might explain the correlated functional status among segregating V segments, but an unknown experimental factor could not be ruled out. In an earlier analysis of 587 of the donors, most TCR beta V segments appeared in productive rearrangements about 87% or about 30% of the time, broadly matching IMGT annotations. Assigning TCR associations to individual alleles was difficult when HLA alleles, especially DR and DQ, strongly co-occurred. Because some donors lacked HLA typing at each locus, the association tests relied only on the typed subset. A later genetic analysis reported fewer N-insertions in productive TCRs among donors in an Asian-associated ancestry cluster than the roughly 640-donor mean. In a later analysis, the rate of TCR association differed among HLA loci, with DRB1 alleles having the most associated TCRs and HLA-C alleles having the fewest. A later analysis reported that several top co-occurrence clusters appeared linked to parvovirus B19, influenza, CMV and Epstein-Barr virus. In a later analysis, around 17,000 TCR beta sequences were associated with specific HLA alleles at a false discovery rate of 0.05. A later analysis found that most CMV-associated TCR beta chains appeared HLA-restricted, with HLA associations seemingly driven largely by CMV exposure. Most TCR sequences were observed very rarely across donors, whereas some public TCRs were present in many individuals. In vitro tests confirmed that three of the cytomegalovirus-associated TCR beta chains recognize cytomegalovirus antigens. Seventeen rarely observed V segments, including chromosome 9 orphons, were excluded from the earlier analysis of almost 600 of the donors because counts were too low. CMV serostatus was the only immune exposure information available for the cohort. A total of 164 TCR beta chains were listed by the study as associated with cytomegalovirus. A cluster of highly shared sequence variants was judged likely to be a technical artifact of the sequencing pipeline. According to the authors, the approach could potentially be generalized to other disease states and immunological phenotypes. In a later analysis, HLA-associated TCR beta chains were found to be more clonally expanded and to have lower generation probabilities than equally common non-associated chains. V-gene and J-gene trimming of TCR beta chains was associated with a missense DCLRE1C variant in a later genetic analysis, and the association was replicated in an independent cohort. The presence/absence analyses assumed that sequencing depth was roughly uniform across donors, and that assumption may not be true. In both the original and validation cohorts, the classifier was reported to diagnose cytomegalovirus status with high specificity and sensitivity. A further reported finding was that TCR beta sequences accurately predicted the HLA-A and HLA-B alleles for most subjects in the first cohort.

Library construction relied on the immunoSEQ multiplex PCR assay. For the multiplex PCR, a mixture combining 60 forward primers for TCR Vbeta segments and 13 reverse primers for TCR Jbeta segments was used. A multiplex PCR assay on genomic DNA amplified the CDR3 region of rearranged TCR beta genes. On the Illumina HiSeq System, the amplified TCR beta libraries were sequenced as 87-base-pair reads. The published analysis was carried out like this. A later analysis tallied some 79 million unique TCR beta chains across the 610 or so repertoires, and about 10 million of those chains were shared by two or more donors. Raw reads were error-corrected and collapsed into unique sequences with a nearest-neighbor algorithm that merged closely related sequences to remove PCR and sequencing errors. CDR3 sequences were aligned to IMGT reference sequences to assign V, D and J gene segments. Each retained sequence needed at least a six-nucleotide match to both a V gene segment and a J gene segment. Rearrangements were called productive when the CDR3 lacked stop codons and stayed in frame with V and J; all others were non-productive. CDR3 was defined according to IMGT convention as the region running from the second conserved V-encoded cysteine to the conserved J-encoded phenylalanine. The earlier analysis of about 590 of the donors excluded sequences that lacked an unambiguous match to a single V gene segment. In an earlier analysis of approximately 550 of the donors, V segments were called functional above 56.7% productive rearrangements and were called segregating when the between-donor standard deviation exceeded 5%. To diagnose cytomegalovirus status from the catalog of TCR beta chain sequences, a statistical classification framework was built. V and J gene assignment, in a later analysis, came from comparing TCR nucleotide sequences with IMGT/GENE-DB human TR gene sequences. In a later analysis, CDR3 sequences and most-parsimonious VDJ recombination scenarios were assigned using the TCRdist pipeline. A later analysis defined each TCR beta chain by its CDR3 amino acid sequence plus V-gene family, and excluded reads lacking a unique V-gene family. As a way to deal with suspected cross-contamination and a sequencing artifact, a later analysis dropped approximately 570 nucleotide sequences that were highly shared and had low generation probability. A later analysis calculated a clonal expansion index for each public chain from normalized within-repertoire ranks of inferred template counts. In a later analysis, generation probabilities were computed with a VDJ recombination model fitted to out-of-frame rearrangements, and the resulting probabilities were checked against IGoR. In a later analysis, TCR-TCR, TCR-HLA and TCR-CMV co-occurrence was scored with hypergeometric tests, and a repertoire-size bias correction was applied to TCR pairs. A later analysis estimated false discovery rates by permuting HLA or CMV assignments 20 times. In a later analysis, co-occurring TCRs were grouped with DBSCAN, and TCRdist sequence similarity was added when clustering was performed within HLA-allele-positive subsets. Co-occurrence clustering excluded repertoires with fewer than 30,000 or more than 120,000 public chains, plus five with anomalous nucleotide sharing. In TCRdb, the immuneACCESS table is reduced to in-frame sequences with V and J assigned. These tables do not hold every clone; where another copy was compared, an unresolved V gene accounts for under half, and the others remain unexplained. V and J calls and clone size are those listed in that table; D and trimming were worked out from the DNA. The sample table contains tens of thousands of clones; only one count was recorded for roughly 77% of them. The top ten hold 2% to 2.5% of the sample.

The cohort was made up of around 720 healthy bone marrow donors. At the time of sampling, all cohort members were nominally healthy, though unrecorded immune exposures were likely present. The donor was CMV seronegative and was included in the group of 352 seronegative cohort members. A peripheral blood sample was collected from each donor, and TCR beta sequencing was performed on peripheral blood mononuclear cells. The Qiagen DNeasy Blood Extraction Kit was used to extract genomic DNA from the blood cell samples. Worth noting for this clone: This clone's antigen is unknown. The sample holds no much larger clone one base away, and base qualities are not on file.

The sample taken for sequencing was PBMCs. This clonotype originated in a man aged 35 to 55 in good health and CMV-seronegative.

The DNA sequence is as follows: TGTGCCAGTAATGAGGGTTTTAGGACTGAAGCTTTCTTT. It encodes CASNEGFRTEAFF. This chain is built from TRBV19 and TRBJ1-1; the D gene cannot be resolved reliably. V was cut back by 7 bases and J by 5 bases, leaving a gap of 14 bases between them. Based on the germline V gene (reference sequence), the CDR1 and CDR2 sequences are LNHDA and SQIVND. CDR3 length: 13 amino acids, cysteine to phenylalanine. The CDR3 DNA has 39 bases and is translated from base 1.